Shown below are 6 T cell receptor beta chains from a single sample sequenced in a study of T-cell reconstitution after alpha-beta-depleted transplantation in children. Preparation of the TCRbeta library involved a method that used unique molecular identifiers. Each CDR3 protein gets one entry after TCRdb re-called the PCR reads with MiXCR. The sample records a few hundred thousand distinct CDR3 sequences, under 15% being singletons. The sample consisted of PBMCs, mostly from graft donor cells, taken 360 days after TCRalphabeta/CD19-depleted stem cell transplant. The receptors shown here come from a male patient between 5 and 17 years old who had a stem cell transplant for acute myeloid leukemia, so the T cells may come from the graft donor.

This CDR3 reads CASSLKAVGSSYGYTF. The CDR3 coding sequence is TGTGCCAGCAGTTTAAAGGCGGTCGGTTCCTCATATGGCTACACCTTC. The J gene is TRBJ1-2, the V gene TRBV28; D is undetermined. The length of the CDR3 is 16 residues. Between the trimmed V and J ends, which lost 2 bases and 5 bases, there was a span of 18 bases. Germline V lookup: CDR1 MDHEN, CDR2 SYDVKM.

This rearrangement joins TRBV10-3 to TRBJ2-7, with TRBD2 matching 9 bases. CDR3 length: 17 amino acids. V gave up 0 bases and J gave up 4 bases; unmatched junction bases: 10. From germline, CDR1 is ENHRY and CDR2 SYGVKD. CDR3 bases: TGTGCCATCAGTGAGTCGATTAGGGGACTAGCTTATTACGAGCAGTACTTC. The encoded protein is CAISESIRGLAYYEQYF.

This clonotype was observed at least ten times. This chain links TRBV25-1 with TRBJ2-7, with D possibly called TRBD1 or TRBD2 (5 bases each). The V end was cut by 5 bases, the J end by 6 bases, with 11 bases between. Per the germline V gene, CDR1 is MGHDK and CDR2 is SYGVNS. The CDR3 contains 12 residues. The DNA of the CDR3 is TGTGCCAGCAGTTTCTCCGGGACCGAGCAGTACTTC. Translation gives CASSFSGTEQYF.

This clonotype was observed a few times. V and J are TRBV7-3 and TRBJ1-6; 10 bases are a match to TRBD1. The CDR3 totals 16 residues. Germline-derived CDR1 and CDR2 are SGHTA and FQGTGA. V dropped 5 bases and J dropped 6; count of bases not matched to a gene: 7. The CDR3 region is CASSVTGGRSNSPLHF. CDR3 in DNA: TGTGCCAGCAGCGTGACAGGGGGCCGGTCTAATTCACCCCTCCACTTT. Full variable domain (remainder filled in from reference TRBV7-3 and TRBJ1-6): GAGVSQTPSNKVTEKGKYVELRCDPISGHTALYWYRQSLGQGPEFLIYFQGTGAADDSGLPNDRFFAVRPEGSVSTLKIQRTERGDSAVYLCASSVTGGRSNSPLHFGNGTRLTVT.

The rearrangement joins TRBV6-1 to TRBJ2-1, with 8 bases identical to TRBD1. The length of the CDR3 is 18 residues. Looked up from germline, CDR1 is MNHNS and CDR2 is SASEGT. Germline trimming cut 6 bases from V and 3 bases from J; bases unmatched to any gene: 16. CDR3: CASSPFWTGLNFYNEQFF. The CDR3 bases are TGTGCCAGCAGCCCCTTTTGGACAGGGTTAAACTTCTACAATGAGCAGTTCTTC.

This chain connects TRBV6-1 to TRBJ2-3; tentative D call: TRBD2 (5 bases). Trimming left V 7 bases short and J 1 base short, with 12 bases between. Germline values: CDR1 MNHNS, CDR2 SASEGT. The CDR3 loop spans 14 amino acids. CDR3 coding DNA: TGTGCCAGCAATGAGCGGCCACGCACAGATACGCAGTATTTT. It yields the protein CASNERPRTDTQYF.